The sample holds a few counts of the clone carrying this T cell receptor beta chain. The sample's time point: pre-sensitization, week 0. Treatment meaning: therapeutic diphenylcyclopropenone sensitization with weekly scalp DPC. Unfractionated whole blood served as the source for total RNA extraction. Germline V gene lookup returns CDR1 SEHNR and CDR2 FQNEAQ (reference sequence). The CDR3 has 12 amino acids. With 5 bases clipped from V and 7 bases from J, the junction kept 5 bases outside the gene matches. This entry is derived from a study of human T cells and chemical hapten exposure. Study in general: DPC at 0.01% went onto the upper back in patch tests, read at 6 days.

TCRdb reprocessed the RACE reads via MiXCR and lists one record per CDR3 protein. The sample records around 120,000 distinct CDR3 sequences, roughly 12% being singletons. Source: whole blood, taken in connection with sensitization to the hapten diphenylcyclopropenone (DPC). The V and J genes are TRBV7-9 and TRBJ2-7, with 7 bases identical to TRBD1. The TCR comes from a woman aged 18-35 years with alopecia areata. Some clones in this sample may be carry-over from other donors' samples. CDR3 bases: TGTGCCAGCAGCCGAGGGGGCTGGGAGCAGTACTTC. This codes for CASSRGGWEQYF. The variable domain in full, with the rest retrieved from reference TRBV7-9 and TRBJ2-7, is DTGVSQNPRHKITKRGQNVTFRCDPISEHNRLYWYRQTLGQGPEFLTYFQNEAQLEKSRLLSDRFSAERPKGSFSTLEIQRTEQGDSAMYLCASSRGGWEQYFGPGTRLTVT.